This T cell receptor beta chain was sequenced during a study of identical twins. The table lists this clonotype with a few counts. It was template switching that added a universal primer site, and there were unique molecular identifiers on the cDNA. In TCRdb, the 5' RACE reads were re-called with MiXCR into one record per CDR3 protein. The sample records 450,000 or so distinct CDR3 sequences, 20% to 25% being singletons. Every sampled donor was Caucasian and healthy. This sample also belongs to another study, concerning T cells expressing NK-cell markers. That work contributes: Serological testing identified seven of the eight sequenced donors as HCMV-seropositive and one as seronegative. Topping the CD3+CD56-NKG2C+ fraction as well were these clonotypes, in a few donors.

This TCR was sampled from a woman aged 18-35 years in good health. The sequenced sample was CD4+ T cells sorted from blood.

This chain's CDR3 is CSALGQLGEQYF. Written as DNA, the CDR3 is TGCAGTGCCCTGGGACAGCTCGGGGAGCAGTACTTC. The V and J genes are TRBV20-1 and TRBJ2-7; 7 bases line up with TRBD1. V trimming: 6 bases; J trimming: 7 bases; junction bases outside the gene matches: 9. There are 12 residues in the CDR3. CDR1 and CDR2 (germline): DFQATT, SNEGSKA (reference sequence).